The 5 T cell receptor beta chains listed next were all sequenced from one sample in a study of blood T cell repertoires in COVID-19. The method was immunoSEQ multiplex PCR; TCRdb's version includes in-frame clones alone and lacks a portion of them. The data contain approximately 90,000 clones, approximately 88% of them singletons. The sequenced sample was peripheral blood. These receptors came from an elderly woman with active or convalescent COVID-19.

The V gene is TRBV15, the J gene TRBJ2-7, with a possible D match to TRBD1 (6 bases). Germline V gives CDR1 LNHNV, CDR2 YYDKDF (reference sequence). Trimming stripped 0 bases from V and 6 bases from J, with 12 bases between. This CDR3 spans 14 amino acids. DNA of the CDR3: TGTGCCACCAGCAGAGACAGGGTACAGGGCGAGCAGTACTTC. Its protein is CATSRDRVQGEQYF.

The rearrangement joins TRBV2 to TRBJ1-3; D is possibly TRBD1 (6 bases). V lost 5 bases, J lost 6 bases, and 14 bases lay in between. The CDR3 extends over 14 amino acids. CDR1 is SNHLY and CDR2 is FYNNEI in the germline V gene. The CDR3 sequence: CASSLQGKENTIYF. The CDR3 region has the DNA TGTGCCAGCAGTTTGCAGGGGAAGGAAAACACCATATATTTT.

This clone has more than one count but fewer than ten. CDR3 loop: CAISDTGNTIYF. The CDR3 DNA is TGTGCCATCAGTGACACTGGAAACACCATATATTTT. V gene TRBV10-3 combines with J gene TRBJ1-3; D is unclear. V lost 3 bases to trimming and J lost 2 bases, with 2 bases between them. The CDR3 contains 12 residues. CDR1 and CDR2 from the germline V gene are ENHRY and SYGVKD.

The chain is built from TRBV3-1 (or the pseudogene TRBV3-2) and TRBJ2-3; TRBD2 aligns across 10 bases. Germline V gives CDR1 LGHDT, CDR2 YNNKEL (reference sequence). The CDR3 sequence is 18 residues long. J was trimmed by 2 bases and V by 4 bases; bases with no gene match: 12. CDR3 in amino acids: CASSRTAGGIQLTDTQYF. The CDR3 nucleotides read TGTGCCAGCAGCCGGACAGCGGGGGGGATACAACTCACAGATACGCAGTATTTT.

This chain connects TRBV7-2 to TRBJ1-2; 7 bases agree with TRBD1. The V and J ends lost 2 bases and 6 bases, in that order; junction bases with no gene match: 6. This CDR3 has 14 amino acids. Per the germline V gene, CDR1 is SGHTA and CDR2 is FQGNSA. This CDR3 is CASSLRQGMDGYTF. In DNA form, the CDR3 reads TGTGCCAGCAGCTTACGACAGGGAATGGATGGCTACACCTTC.